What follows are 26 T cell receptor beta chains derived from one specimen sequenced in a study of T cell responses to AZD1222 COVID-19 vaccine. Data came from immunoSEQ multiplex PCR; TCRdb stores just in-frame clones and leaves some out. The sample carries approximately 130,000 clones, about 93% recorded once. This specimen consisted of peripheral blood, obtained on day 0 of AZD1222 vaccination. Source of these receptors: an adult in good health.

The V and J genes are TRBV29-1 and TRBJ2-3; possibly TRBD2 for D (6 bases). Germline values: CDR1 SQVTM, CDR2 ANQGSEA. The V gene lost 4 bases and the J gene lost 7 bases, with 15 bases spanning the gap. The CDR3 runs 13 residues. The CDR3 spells CSVGGEAGYTQYF. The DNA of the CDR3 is TGCAGCGTTGGGGGGGAAGCCGGCTATACGCAGTATTTT.

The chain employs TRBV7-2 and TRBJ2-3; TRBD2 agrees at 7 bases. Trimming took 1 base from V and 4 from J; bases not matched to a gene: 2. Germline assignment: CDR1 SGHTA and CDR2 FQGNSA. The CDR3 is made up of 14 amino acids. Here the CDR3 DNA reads TGTGCCAGCAGCTTAGGCCTAGCGGCAGATACGCAGTATTTT. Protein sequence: CASSLGLAADTQYF.

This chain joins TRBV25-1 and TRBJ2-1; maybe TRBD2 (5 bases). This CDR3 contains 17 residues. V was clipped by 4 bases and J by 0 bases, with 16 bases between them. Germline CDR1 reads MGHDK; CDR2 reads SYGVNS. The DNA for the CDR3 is TGTGCCAGCAGTGCCTACCGGAGGCTTTTCTCCTACAATGAGCAGTTCTTC. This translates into CASSAYRRLFSYNEQFF.

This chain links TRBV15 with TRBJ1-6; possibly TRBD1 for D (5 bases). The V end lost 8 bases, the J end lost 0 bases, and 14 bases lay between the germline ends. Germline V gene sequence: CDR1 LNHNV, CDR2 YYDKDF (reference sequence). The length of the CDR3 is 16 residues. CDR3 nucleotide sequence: TGTGCCACCGGTGGGACGCCCGACTCCTATAATTCACCCCTCCACTTT. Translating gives CATGGTPDSYNSPLHF.

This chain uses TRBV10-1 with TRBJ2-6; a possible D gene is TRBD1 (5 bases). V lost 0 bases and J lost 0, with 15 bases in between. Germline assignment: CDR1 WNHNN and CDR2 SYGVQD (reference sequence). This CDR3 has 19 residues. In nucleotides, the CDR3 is TGCGCCAGCAGTGAGTCGAAGGTGCAGGGCCGCTCTGGGGCCAACGTCCTGACTTTC. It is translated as CASSESKVQGRSGANVLTF.

In nucleotides, the CDR3 is TGTGCCAGCAGCTTGGAGTCCCCGAGCTATGGCTACACCTTC. Translating gives CASSLESPSYGYTF. The rearrangement links TRBV5-6 to TRBJ1-2; no firm D call. The CDR3 extends over 14 amino acids. The V gene lost 0 bases and the J gene lost 4 bases, with 10 bases spanning the gap. Germline lookup yields CDR1 SGHDT and CDR2 YYEEEE. Variable domain in full (rest from reference TRBV5-6 and TRBJ1-2): DAGVTQSPTHLIKTRGQQVTLRCSPKSGHDTVSWYQQALGQGPQFIFQYYEEEERQRGNFPDRFSGHQFPNYSSELNVNALLLGDSALYLCASSLESPSYGYTFGSGTRLTVV.

In DNA form, the CDR3 reads TGCGCCAGCAGCTTACAGGGATCCCGGAGCATTCAGTACTTC. This gives the protein CASSLQGSRSIQYF. The J gene is TRBJ2-4, the V gene TRBV5-1; a weak D match, TRBD1 (6 bases). Germline V gene lookup returns CDR1 SGHRS and CDR2 YFSETQ. The germline V and J ends were trimmed by 2 bases and 9 bases, with 15 bases remaining between them. The CDR3 extends over 14 amino acids.

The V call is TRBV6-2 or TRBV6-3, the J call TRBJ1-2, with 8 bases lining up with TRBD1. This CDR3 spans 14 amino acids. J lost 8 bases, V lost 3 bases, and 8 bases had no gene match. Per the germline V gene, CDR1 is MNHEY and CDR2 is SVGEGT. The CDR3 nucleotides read TGTGCCAGCAGTTATAGGGGACAGGCTTTCGGCTACACCTTC. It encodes CASSYRGQAFGYTF.

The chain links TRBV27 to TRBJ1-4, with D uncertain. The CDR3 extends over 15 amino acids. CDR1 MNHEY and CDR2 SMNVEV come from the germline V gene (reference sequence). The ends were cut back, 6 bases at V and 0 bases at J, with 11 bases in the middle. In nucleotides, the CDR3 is TGTGCCAGCAGACCTCACATAGCAACTAATGAAAAACTGTTTTTT. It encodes CASRPHIATNEKLFF.

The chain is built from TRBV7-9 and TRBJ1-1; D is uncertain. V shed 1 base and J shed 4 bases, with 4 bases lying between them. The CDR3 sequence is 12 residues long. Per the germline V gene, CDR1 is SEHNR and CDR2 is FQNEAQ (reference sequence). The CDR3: CASSLGPTEAFF. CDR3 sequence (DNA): TGTGCCAGCAGCTTAGGGCCCACTGAAGCTTTCTTT.

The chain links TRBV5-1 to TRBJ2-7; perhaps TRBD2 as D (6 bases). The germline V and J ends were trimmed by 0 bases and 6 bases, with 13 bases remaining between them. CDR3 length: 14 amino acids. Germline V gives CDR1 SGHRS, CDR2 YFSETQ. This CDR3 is CASSLGWAEGEQYF. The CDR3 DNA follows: TGCGCCAGCAGCTTGGGGTGGGCGGAGGGCGAGCAGTACTTC.

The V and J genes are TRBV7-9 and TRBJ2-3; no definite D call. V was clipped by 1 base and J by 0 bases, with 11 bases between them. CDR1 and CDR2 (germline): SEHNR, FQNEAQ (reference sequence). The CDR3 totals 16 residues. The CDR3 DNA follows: TGTGCCAGCAGCTTAGGGCTGGGATCTAGCACAGATACGCAGTATTTT. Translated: CASSLGLGSSTDTQYF.

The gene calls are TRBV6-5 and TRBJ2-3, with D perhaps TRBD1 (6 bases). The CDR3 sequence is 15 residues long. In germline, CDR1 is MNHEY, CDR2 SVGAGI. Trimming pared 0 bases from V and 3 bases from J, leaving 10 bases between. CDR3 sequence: CASSYSKGTTDTQYF. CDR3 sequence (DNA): TGTGCCAGCAGTTACTCGAAGGGGACAACAGATACGCAGTATTTT.

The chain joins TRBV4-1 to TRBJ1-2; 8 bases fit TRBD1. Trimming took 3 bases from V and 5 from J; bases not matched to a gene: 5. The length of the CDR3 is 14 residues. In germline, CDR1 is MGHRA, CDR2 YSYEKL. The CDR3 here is CASSHAGQAYGYTF. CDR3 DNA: TGCGCCAGCAGCCATGCGGGACAGGCTTATGGCTACACCTTC.

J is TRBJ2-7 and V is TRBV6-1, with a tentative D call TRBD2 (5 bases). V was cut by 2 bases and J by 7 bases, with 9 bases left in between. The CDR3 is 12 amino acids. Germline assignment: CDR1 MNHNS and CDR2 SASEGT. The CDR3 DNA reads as TGTGCCAGCAGTGAACTGGGGAGAGAGCAGTACTTC. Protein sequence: CASSELGREQYF.

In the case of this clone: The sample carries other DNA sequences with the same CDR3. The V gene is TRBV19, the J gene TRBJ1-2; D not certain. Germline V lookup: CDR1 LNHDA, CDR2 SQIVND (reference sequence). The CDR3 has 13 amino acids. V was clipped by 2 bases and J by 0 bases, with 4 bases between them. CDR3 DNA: TGTGCCAGTAGTATACAGGCTAACTATGGCTACACCTTC. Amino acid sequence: CASSIQANYGYTF.

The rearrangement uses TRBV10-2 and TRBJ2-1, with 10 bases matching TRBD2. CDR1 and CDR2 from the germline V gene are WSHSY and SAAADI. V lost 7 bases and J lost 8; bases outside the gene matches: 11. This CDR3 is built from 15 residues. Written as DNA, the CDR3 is TGCGCCAGCATCCCGGGGAGCGGGGGGGCGGATGAGCAGTTCTTC. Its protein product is CASIPGSGGADEQFF.

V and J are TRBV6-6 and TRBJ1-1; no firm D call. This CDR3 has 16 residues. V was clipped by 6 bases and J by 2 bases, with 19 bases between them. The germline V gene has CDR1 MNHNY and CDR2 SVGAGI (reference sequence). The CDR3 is CASRPPRKEFNTEAFF. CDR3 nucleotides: TGTGCCAGCAGACCCCCACGAAAGGAATTCAACACTGAAGCTTTCTTT.

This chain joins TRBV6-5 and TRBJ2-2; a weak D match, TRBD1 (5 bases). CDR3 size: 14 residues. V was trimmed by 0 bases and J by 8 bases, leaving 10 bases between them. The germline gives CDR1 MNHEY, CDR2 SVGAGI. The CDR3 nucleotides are TGTGCCAGCAGTTACTCGGGGCGGATGGGGGAGCTGTTTTTT. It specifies CASSYSGRMGELFF.

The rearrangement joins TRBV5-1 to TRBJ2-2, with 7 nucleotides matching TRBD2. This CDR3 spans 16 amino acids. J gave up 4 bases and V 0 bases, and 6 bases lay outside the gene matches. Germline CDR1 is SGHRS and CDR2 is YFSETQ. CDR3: CASSLVTGGGTGELFF. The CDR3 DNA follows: TGCGCCAGCAGCTTGGTTACGGGCGGGGGCACCGGGGAGCTGTTTTTT. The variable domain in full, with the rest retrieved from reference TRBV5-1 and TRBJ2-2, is KAGVTQTPRYLIKTRGQQVTLSCSPISGHRSVSWYQQTPGQGLQFLFEYFSETQRNKGNFPGRFSGRQFSNSRSEMNVSTLELGDSALYLCASSLVTGGGTGELFFGEGSRLTVL.

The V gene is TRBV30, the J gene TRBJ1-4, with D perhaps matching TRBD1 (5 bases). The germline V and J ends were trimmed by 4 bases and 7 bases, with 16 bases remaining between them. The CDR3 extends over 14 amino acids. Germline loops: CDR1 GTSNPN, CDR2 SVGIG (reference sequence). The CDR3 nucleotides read TGTGCCTGGACAGACCGACTGGGGGGTGAAAAACTGTTTTTT. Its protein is CAWTDRLGGEKLFF. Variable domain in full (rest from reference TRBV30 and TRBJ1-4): SQTIHQWPATLVQPVGSPLSLECTVEGTSNPNLYWYRQAAGRGLQLLFYSVGIGQISSEVPQNLSASRPQDRQFILSSKKLLLSDSGFYLCAWTDRLGGEKLFFGSGTQLSVL.

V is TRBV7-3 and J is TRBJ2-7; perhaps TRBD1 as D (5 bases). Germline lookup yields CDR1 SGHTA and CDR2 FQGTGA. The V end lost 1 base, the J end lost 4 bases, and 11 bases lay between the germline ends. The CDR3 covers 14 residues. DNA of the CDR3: TGTGCCAGCAGCTTAAGCGACAGCCCATACGAGCAGTACTTC. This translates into CASSLSDSPYEQYF.

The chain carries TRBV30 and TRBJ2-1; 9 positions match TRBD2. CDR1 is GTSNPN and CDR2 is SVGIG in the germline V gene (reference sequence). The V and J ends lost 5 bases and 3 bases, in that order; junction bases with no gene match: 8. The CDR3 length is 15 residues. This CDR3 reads CAWGGEAGGYNEQFF. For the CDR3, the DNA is TGTGCCTGGGGAGGTGAAGCGGGGGGCTACAATGAGCAGTTCTTC.

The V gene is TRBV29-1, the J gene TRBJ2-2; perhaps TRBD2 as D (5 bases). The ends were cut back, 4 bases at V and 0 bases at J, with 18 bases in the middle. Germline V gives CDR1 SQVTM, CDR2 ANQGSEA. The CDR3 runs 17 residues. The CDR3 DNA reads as TGCAGCGTTGTGTGGGCGGTAGGACTCTCGAACACCGGGGAGCTGTTTTTT. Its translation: CSVVWAVGLSNTGELFF.

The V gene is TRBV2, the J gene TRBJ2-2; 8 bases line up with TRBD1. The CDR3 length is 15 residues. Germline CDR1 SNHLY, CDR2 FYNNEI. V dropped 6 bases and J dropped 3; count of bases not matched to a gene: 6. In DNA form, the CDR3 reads TGTGCCAGCAGGACAGGGGAAGGGGACACCGGGGAGCTGTTTTTT. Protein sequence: CASRTGEGDTGELFF.

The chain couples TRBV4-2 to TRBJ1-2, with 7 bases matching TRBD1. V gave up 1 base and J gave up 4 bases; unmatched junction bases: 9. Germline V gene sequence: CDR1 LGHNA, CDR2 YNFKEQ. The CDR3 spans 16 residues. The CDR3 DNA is TGTGCCAGCAGCCAAGCATGGACCGGGACAGTCTATGGCTACACCTTC. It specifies CASSQAWTGTVYGYTF.